The 18 T cell receptor beta chains below all came from one sample that was sequenced in a study of T cells in Graves' hyperthyroidism and ophthalmopathy. The investigators amplified TCR beta CDR3 regions from RNA transcripts. An initial round of RT-PCR targeting the TCR CDR3 relied on the HTBI primer set. TCRdb ran MiXCR on the multiplex PCR reads and lists one entry per CDR3 protein. Here the sample spans hundreds of thousands of distinct CDR3 sequences, 15% to 20% being singletons. Sequencing was done on a sample of blood. The source of these receptors is a woman younger than 35 with Graves' ophthalmopathy.

The chain uses TRBV13 and TRBJ2-7; no clear D. Trimming left V 8 bases short and J 4 bases short, with 12 bases between. The CDR3 is made up of 12 amino acids. Germline V gene data show CDR1 as PRHDT and CDR2 as FYEKMQ (reference sequence). CDR3 bases: TGTGCCAGCGGCCTCGTGGGATACGAGCAGTACTTC. This sequence encodes CASGLVGYEQYF.

A remark on this clonotype: A much larger clone is a single base away; this may be a read error. The J gene is TRBJ1-2, the V gene TRBV7-9; D might be TRBD1 (6 bases). The germline gives CDR1 SEHNR, CDR2 FQNEAQ (reference sequence). This CDR3 has 15 amino acids. CDR3 region: CASSLETGPNYSYTF. The CDR3 DNA is TGTGCCAGCAGCTTAGAGACAGGCCCTAACTATAGCTACACCTTC. The complete variable domain, with remaining parts taken from reference TRBV7-9 and TRBJ1-2, reads DTGVSQNPRHKITKRGQNVTFRCDPISEHNRLYWYRQTLGQGPEFLTYFQNEAQLEKSRLLSDRFSAERPKGSFSTLEIQRTEQGDSAMYLCASSLETGPNYSYTFGSGTRLTVV.

This clonotype occurred a few times. The chain carries TRBV28 and TRBJ2-3; D is unclear. Germline CDR1 and CDR2: MDHEN and SYDVKM. There are 14 residues in the CDR3. Trimming removed 3 bases from V and 5 bases from J, with 12 bases in between. The CDR3 DNA follows: TGTGCCAGCAGTTTCGTCACCCCTGGAGATACGCAGTATTTT. Translated: CASSFVTPGDTQYF.

This clonotype was recorded at least ten times. V and J are TRBV7-2 and TRBJ1-2, with a possible D match to TRBD1 (5 bases). The ends were cut back, 5 bases at V and 0 bases at J, with 13 bases in the middle. Per the germline V gene, CDR1 is SGHTA and CDR2 is FQGNSA. This CDR3 is built from 15 residues. This CDR3 is CASSLVSDTNYGYTF. Written as DNA, the CDR3 is TGTGCCAGCAGCCTCGTCTCGGACACTAACTATGGCTACACCTTC. Combining the CDR3 with reference TRBV7-2 and TRBJ1-2 gives the whole variable domain GAGVSQSPSNKVTEKGKDVELRCDPISGHTALYWYRQSLGQGLEFLIYFQGNSAPDKSGLPSDRFSAERTGGSVSTLTIQRTQQEDSAVYLCASSLVSDTNYGYTFGSGTRLTVV.

This clonotype was detected many times. This chain joins TRBV28 and TRBJ1-2; D perhaps matches TRBD1 (5 bases). V was trimmed by 6 bases and J by 2 bases, leaving 10 bases between them. The CDR3 covers 13 residues. CDR1 is MDHEN, CDR2 SYDVKM, per germline. The CDR3 here is CASSARENYGYTF. The DNA for the CDR3 is TGTGCCAGCAGCGCCAGGGAGAACTATGGCTACACCTTC.

This clonotype was recorded once. The J gene is TRBJ1-1, the V gene TRBV4-1; 9 bases are a match to TRBD1. The trim removed 2 bases at V and 2 bases at J, leaving 6 bases unmatched. The CDR3 extends over 16 amino acids. CDR1 is MGHRA, CDR2 YSYEKL, per germline. CDR3 DNA: TGCGCCAGCAGCCAAAACGACAGGGGGGAAAACACTGAAGCTTTCTTT. Its protein product is CASSQNDRGENTEAFF.

The chain employs TRBV13 and TRBJ1-2; D is possibly TRBD1 (5 bases). The CDR3 extends over 17 amino acids. V was cut by 7 bases and J by 0 bases, with 21 bases left in between. CDR1 PRHDT and CDR2 FYEKMQ come from the germline V gene (reference sequence). CDR3 sequence: CASTLTARGWANYGYTF. Here the CDR3 DNA reads TGTGCCAGCACCCTAACCGCCCGGGGGTGGGCTAACTATGGCTACACCTTC.

This clonotype was counted only a few times. The chain has TRBV30 and TRBJ1-1; D may be TRBD1 (6 bases). The germline CDR1 and CDR2 sequences are GTSNPN and SVGIG (reference sequence). Trimming cost V 4 bases and J 0 bases, with 24 bases left between them. The CDR3 loop spans 18 amino acids. The CDR3 bases are TGTGCCTGGACCCTGTCACAGGGAGGGGTTAGGGTGAACACTGAAGCTTTCTTT. Its protein product is CAWTLSQGGVRVNTEAFF.

This clonotype has at least ten counts. The V and J genes are TRBV27 and TRBJ1-5; 12 bases are shared with TRBD1. The V and J ends lost 5 bases and 2 bases, in that order; junction bases with no gene match: 4. There are 16 residues in the CDR3. Germline CDR1 and CDR2: MNHEY and SMNVEV (reference sequence). CDR3 residues: CASSQGTGGGNQPQHF. The CDR3 nucleotides read TGTGCCAGCAGTCAAGGGACAGGGGGCGGCAATCAGCCCCAGCATTTT.

V and J are TRBV5-5 and TRBJ2-7; TRBD1 might be the D (5 bases). Germline V gene sequence: CDR1 SGHKS, CDR2 YYEKEE (reference sequence). V lost 4 bases and J lost 3, with 14 bases in between. This CDR3 region has 14 residues. CDR3 residues: CASSAKPDSYEQYF. CDR3 DNA: TGTGCCAGCAGCGCGAAACCCGACAGCTACGAGCAGTACTTC. The full variable domain, its missing parts supplied by reference TRBV5-5 and TRBJ2-7, is DAGVTQSPTHLIKTRGQQVTLRCSPISGHKSVSWYQQVLGQGPQFIFQYYEKEERGRGNFPDRFSARQFPNYSSELNVNALLLGDSALYLCASSAKPDSYEQYFGPGTRLTVT.

This clonotype was recorded at least ten times. The chain has TRBV30 and TRBJ1-5; maybe TRBD1 (6 bases). The CDR3 contains 13 residues. The V end was cut by 0 bases, the J end by 4 bases, with 7 bases between. Germline lookup yields CDR1 GTSNPN and CDR2 SVGIG (reference sequence). Here the CDR3 reads CAWSVQGNQPQHF. In DNA, the CDR3 is TGTGCCTGGAGTGTACAGGGAAATCAGCCCCAGCATTTT.

This clonotype was found a few times. This chain connects TRBV15 to TRBJ2-2; 8 bases fit TRBD1. The trim removed 0 bases at V and 3 bases at J, leaving 0 bases unmatched. The CDR3 spans 15 residues. Germline V gives CDR1 LNHNV, CDR2 YYDKDF (reference sequence). The CDR3, as DNA: TGTGCCACCAGCAGAGAGACAGGGGACACCGGGGAGCTGTTTTTT. The encoded protein is CATSRETGDTGELFF. The full variable domain, with the rest looked up from reference TRBV15 and TRBJ2-2, is DAMVIQNPRYQVTQFGKPVTLSCSQTLNHNVMYWYQQKSSQAPKLLFHYYDKDFNNEADTPDNFQSRRPNTSFCFLDIRSPGLGDTAMYLCATSRETGDTGELFFGEGSRLTVL.

This clonotype came up many times. The chain has TRBV30 and TRBJ1-5, with D unresolved. Germline CDR1 is GTSNPN and CDR2 is SVGIG (reference sequence). V was shortened by 0 bases and J by 0 bases, with 6 bases between the two germline ends. CDR3 length equals 14 residues. The CDR3 here is CAWSVSNSNQPQHF. The CDR3 DNA sequence: TGTGCCTGGAGTGTTTCCAATAGCAATCAGCCCCAGCATTTT.

The sample holds many counts of this clonotype. V and J are TRBV7-3 and TRBJ2-1, with 7 bases lining up with TRBD2. Germline lookup yields CDR1 SGHTA and CDR2 FQGTGA. The junction had 3 bases not matched to a gene; V was cut back by 2 bases and J by 2 bases. The CDR3 extends over 15 amino acids. CDR3 loop: CASSLDGGAYNEQFF. The DNA of the CDR3 is TGTGCCAGCAGCTTAGATGGGGGGGCCTACAATGAGCAGTTCTTC.

This clonotype was counted at least ten times. This chain links TRBV12-3 or TRBV12-4 with TRBJ2-1; 7 bases fit TRBD2. The CDR3 totals 15 residues. V lost 0 bases to trimming and J lost 6 bases; unmatched junction nucleotides: 5. The CDR3 DNA follows: TGTGCCAGCAGTTTAGCGGGAGGGCCCGTCAATGAGCAGTTCTTC. Translating it yields CASSLAGGPVNEQFF.

V usage is TRBV5-1 and J usage is TRBJ2-7; weak D call: TRBD2 (6 bases). V lost 3 bases, J lost 2 bases, and 18 bases lay in between. There are 16 residues in the CDR3. Germline CDR1 SGHRS, CDR2 YFSETQ. The CDR3 sequence is CASSSWSGGLAYEQYF. For the CDR3, the DNA is TGCGCCAGCAGCTCCTGGTCCGGGGGATTAGCCTACGAGCAGTACTTC.

This clonotype came up a few times. The rearrangement uses TRBV30 and TRBJ2-7; 7 bases agree with TRBD1. The CDR3 runs to 15 residues. Germline values: CDR1 GTSNPN, CDR2 SVGIG (reference sequence). V trimming: 0 bases; J trimming: 0 bases; junction bases outside the gene matches: 5. The CDR3 loop reads CAWSVGHRGSYEQYF. As DNA, the CDR3 is TGTGCCTGGAGTGTAGGGCACAGGGGCTCCTACGAGCAGTACTTC. Variable domain in full (rest from reference TRBV30 and TRBJ2-7): SQTIHQWPATLVQPVGSPLSLECTVEGTSNPNLYWYRQAAGRGLQLLFYSVGIGQISSEVPQNLSASRPQDRQFILSSKKLLLSDSGFYLCAWSVGHRGSYEQYFGPGTRLTVT.

The chain employs TRBV7-6 and TRBJ2-2; D is perhaps TRBD2 (5 bases). CDR3 length equals 14 residues. The germline gives CDR1 SGHVS, CDR2 FNYEAQ. Deletions cut 0 bases from V and 7 bases from J, with 9 bases between. In nucleotides, the CDR3 is TGTGCCAGCAGCTTAGCTGCACTAGACGGGGAGCTGTTTTTT. As protein: CASSLAALDGELFF. The whole variable domain, remainder taken from reference TRBV7-6 and TRBJ2-2, is GAGVSQSPRYKVTKRGQDVALRCDPISGHVSLYWYRQALGQGPEFLTYFNYEAQQDKSGLPNDRFSAERPEGSISTLTIQRTEQRDSAMYRCASSLAALDGELFFGEGSRLTVL.